This entry concerns a single T cell receptor (beta chain). There is no known antigen for this receptor. Nothing much larger sits one base from this clone, and base qualities are not available. TCRbeta CDR3 regions were amplified from genomic DNA using the immunoSEQ Assay, a bias-controlled multiplex PCR. From the authors' description of their analysis: Nucleated cell counts per sample were estimated from amplification of reference gene primers within the assay. Sequence reads were collapsed and filtered to measure the absolute abundance of every unique TCRbeta CDR3 rearrangement. For each sample, productive Simpson clonality was calculated as the square root of Simpson's diversity index over productive rearrangements. The source is immuneACCESS, and TCRdb retained only in-frame sequences with V and J called. Part of the clones is not carried over; for the studies checked, unresolved V genes explain less than half of this, and the remainder is unexplained. Clone size and V and J calls were adopted from that table, with D and trimming inferred from the DNA. Across this sample there are some 200,000 clones, with around nine tenths seen only once. The top ten clonotypes cover roughly 0.82% of the sample.

The sample belongs to a study of blood T cell repertoires in COVID-19 (dated by TCRdb to the early 2020s). Notes on the research overall: Samples from collaborators originated in the United States, Italy and Spain and spanned both the acute and convalescent phases of COVID-19. The material from the prospective study consisted of cDNA or gDNA derived from T cells, B-cell-depleted T cells, or PBMCs. The dataset comprised deeply sampled blood TCRbeta repertoires from subjects exposed to, actively infected with, or recovered from COVID-19. A freely available public database, intended as a resource for researchers studying the immune response to SARS-CoV-2, is where the repertoires were released. The samples were drawn from two sources: the first 160 participants of the ongoing ImmuneRACE study, and over 950 subjects contributed by 6 global collaborators. Sample metadata almost always included a de-identified subject ID, COVID-19 status, age in years and sex. Where HLA class I and class II types were available, the types were taken from metadata supplied by the sample provider, not from assay-based typing. Results and caveats for the whole study, not just this receptor: The amount of clinical and demographic metadata varied by source and participant and was provided uncurated.

V loses 1 base at its end and J loses 7 bases; junction bases beyond the gene matches: 0. The CDR3 has 14 amino acids, counting the end cysteine and phenylalanine. Only CDR3 DNA is held: 42 bases, read in frame from base 1. CDR1 and CDR2 are read off the germline V gene as MNHNS and SASEGT. Participants in the prospective study were enrolled through a virtual design, were aged 18 to 89 years, and lived in under 25 United States geographic areas. Cohort assignment in the prospective study relied on participant-reported clinical history from a screening survey and a study questionnaire. For ImmuneRACE Cohort 3, a participant was defined as recovered based on two consecutive negative NP/OP PCR tests, clearance by a healthcare professional, or resolution of symptoms. In the prospective study, whole blood, serum and a nasopharyngeal or oropharyngeal swab were collected from each participant by mobile phlebotomists. Participants in the prospective study had the option to provide additional blood draws and questionnaires over a 2-month period. Prospective study blood samples were shipped either frozen or at room temperature before DNA extraction.

Material for sequencing was PBMCs or T cells enriched from blood (not recorded which). The chain is assembled from TRBV6-1 and TRBJ1-4, with 10 middle bases fitting TRBD1. The receptor was derived from a woman between 18 and 29 years old who had recovered from COVID-19. The DNA sequence follows: TGTGCCAGCAGTGAAGGGACAGGGGGTGAAAAACTGTTTTTT. Translated, this gives CASSEGTGGEKLFF.